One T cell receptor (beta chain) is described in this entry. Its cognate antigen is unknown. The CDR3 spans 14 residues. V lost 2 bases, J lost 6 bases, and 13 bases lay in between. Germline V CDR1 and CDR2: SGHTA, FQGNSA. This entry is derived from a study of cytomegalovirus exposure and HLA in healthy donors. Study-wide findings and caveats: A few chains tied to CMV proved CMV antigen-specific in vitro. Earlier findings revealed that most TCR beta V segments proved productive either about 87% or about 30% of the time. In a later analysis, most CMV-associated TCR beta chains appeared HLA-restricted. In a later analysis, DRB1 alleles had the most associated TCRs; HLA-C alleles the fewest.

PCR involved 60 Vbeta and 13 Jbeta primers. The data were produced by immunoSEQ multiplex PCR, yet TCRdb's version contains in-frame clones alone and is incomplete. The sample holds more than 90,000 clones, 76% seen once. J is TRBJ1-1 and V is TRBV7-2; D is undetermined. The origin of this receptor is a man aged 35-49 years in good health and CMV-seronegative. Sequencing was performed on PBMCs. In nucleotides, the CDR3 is TGTGCCAGCAGCTTACTCGAGGGTAGCTCTGAAGCTTTCTTT. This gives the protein CASSLLEGSSEAFF.